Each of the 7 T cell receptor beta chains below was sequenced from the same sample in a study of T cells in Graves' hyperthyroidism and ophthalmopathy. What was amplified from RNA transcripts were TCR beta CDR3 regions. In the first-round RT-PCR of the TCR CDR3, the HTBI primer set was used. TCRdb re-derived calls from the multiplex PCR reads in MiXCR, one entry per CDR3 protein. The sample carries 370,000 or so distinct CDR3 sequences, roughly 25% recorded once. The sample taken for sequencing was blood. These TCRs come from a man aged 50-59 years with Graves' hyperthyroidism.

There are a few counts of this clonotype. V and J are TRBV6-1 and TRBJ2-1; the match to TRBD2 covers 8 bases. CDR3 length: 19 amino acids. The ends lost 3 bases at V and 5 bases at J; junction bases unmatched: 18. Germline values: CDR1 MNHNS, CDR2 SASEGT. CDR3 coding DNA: TGTGCCAGCAGTGACAACCACCGCAAAACTAGCGGAGGTGACAATGAGCAGTTCTTC. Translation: CASSDNHRKTSGGDNEQFF.

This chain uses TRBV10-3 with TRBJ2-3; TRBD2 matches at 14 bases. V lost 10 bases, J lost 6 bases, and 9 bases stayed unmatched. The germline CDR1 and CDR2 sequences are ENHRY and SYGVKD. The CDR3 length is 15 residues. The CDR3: CASTTSGRALDTQYF. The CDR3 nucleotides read TGTGCCAGTACGACTAGCGGGAGGGCGTTGGATACGCAGTATTTT.

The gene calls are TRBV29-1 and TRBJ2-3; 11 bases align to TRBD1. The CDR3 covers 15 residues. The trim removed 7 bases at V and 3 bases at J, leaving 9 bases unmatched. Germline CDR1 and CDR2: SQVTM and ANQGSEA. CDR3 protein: CSGTGGGGATDTQYF. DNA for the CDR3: TGCAGCGGGACAGGGGGCGGCGGAGCTACAGATACGCAGTATTTT.

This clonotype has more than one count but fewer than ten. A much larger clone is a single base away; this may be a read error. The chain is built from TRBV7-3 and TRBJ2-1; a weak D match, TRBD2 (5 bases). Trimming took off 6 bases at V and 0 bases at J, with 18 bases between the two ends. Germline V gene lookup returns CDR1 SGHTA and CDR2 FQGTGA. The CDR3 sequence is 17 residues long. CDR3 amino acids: CASSFRTVASSYNEQFF. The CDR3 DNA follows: TGTGCCAGCAGTTTCCGGACTGTTGCCAGCTCCTACAATGAGCAGTTCTTC.

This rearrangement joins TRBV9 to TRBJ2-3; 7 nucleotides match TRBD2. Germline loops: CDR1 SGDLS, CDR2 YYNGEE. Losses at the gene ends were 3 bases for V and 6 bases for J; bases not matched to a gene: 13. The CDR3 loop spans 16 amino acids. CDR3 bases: TGTGCCAGCAGCGGAATAAGCGGGATACCCACCGATACGCAGTATTTT. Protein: CASSGISGIPTDTQYF.

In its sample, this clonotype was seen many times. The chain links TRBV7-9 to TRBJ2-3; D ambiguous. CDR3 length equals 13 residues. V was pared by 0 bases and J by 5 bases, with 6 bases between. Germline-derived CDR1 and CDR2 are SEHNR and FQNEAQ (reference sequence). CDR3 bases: TGTGCCAGCAGCTTAGCAGGGCGAGATACGCAGTATTTT. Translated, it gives CASSLAGRDTQYF. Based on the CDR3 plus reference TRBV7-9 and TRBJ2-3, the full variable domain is DTGVSQNPRHKITKRGQNVTFRCDPISEHNRLYWYRQTLGQGPEFLTYFQNEAQLEKSRLLSDRFSAERPKGSFSTLEIQRTEQGDSAMYLCASSLAGRDTQYFGPGTRLTVL.

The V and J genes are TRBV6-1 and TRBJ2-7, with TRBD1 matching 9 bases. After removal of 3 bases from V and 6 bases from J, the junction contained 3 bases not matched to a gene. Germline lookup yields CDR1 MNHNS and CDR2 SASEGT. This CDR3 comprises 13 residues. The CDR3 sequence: CASSENRGREQYF. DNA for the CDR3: TGTGCCAGCAGTGAGAACAGGGGGCGCGAGCAGTACTTC.